These 18 T cell receptor beta chains originate from one sample sequenced in a study of blood T cells in healthy people across ages. The second PCR ran about 6 to 12 cycles with a sample-barcoded 5' primer and J-beta primers. TCRdb called the 5' RACE reads again in MiXCR, with one record for every CDR3 protein. The profile covers around 1,500,000 distinct CDR3 sequences, with 25% to 30% appearing a single time and around 7.7% taken by the ten largest. Specimen: blood. The origin of the receptors is a woman in her 30s in good health.

The chain has TRBV4-3 and TRBJ2-4; 9 positions match TRBD1. The J call is doubtful: the DNA matches TRBJ2-7 better. From germline, CDR1 is LGHNA and CDR2 YSLEER. This CDR3 contains 14 residues. The CDR3: CASSPGTGSGEQYF. CDR3 in DNA: TGCGCCAGCAGCCCAGGGACAGGGTCGGGCGAGCAGTACTTC.

V usage is TRBV28 and J usage is TRBJ1-5; 9 bases match TRBD1. CDR1 MDHEN and CDR2 SYDVKM come from the germline V gene. The CDR3 is made up of 16 amino acids. The V segment lost 6 bases and the J segment 0 bases; nucleotides outside the gene matches: 6. The CDR3 sequence: CASSLTGGYSNQPQHF. CDR3 bases: TGTGCCAGCAGCTTGACAGGGGGATATAGCAATCAGCCCCAGCATTTT.

This clonotype was detected only a few times. This chain uses TRBV13 with TRBJ2-7, with D uncertain. The V end was cut by 5 bases, the J end by 6 bases, with 17 bases between. This CDR3 spans 14 amino acids. Germline V lookup: CDR1 PRHDT, CDR2 FYEKMQ (reference sequence). CDR3 DNA sequence: TGTGCCAGCAGCCGAACCATTCAGAGCCGCGAGCAGTACTTC. Its protein is CASSRTIQSREQYF.

V usage is TRBV7-9 and J usage is TRBJ2-6, with D possibly being TRBD1 or TRBD2 (5 bases each). This CDR3 has 16 amino acids. The germline gives CDR1 SEHNR, CDR2 FQNEAQ (reference sequence). With 5 bases removed from V and 0 bases from J, the gap between germline ends came to 11 bases. The CDR3 here is CASSRLGTSGANVLTF. In DNA, the CDR3 is TGTGCCAGCAGCCGGCTGGGGACCTCTGGGGCCAACGTCCTGACTTTC.

Only a few counts were recorded for this clonotype. The chain links TRBV20-1 to TRBJ2-1; 7 positions match TRBD2. CDR3 length: 16 amino acids. Germline V gene sequence: CDR1 DFQATT, CDR2 SNEGSKA (reference sequence). The V and J ends lost 3 bases and 7 bases, in that order; junction bases with no gene match: 15. The CDR3 region has the DNA TGCAGTGCTAGCAGGGTGGGCGGGAGAGGTAGTAATGAGCAGTTCTTC. Protein product: CSASRVGGRGSNEQFF.

Only a few counts were recorded for this clonotype. The chain combines TRBV12-3 or TRBV12-4 with TRBJ2-2; 8 bases line up with TRBD1. This CDR3 spans 15 amino acids. Trimming took 6 bases from V and 5 from J; bases not matched to a gene: 8. The CDR3 nucleotides are TGTGCCAGCAGCCGACGGACAGGGTCAACCGGGGAGCTGTTTTTT. Its translation is CASSRRTGSTGELFF.

The rearrangement uses TRBV6-2 or TRBV6-3 and TRBJ2-7, with TRBD2 matching over 7 bases. The CDR3 loop spans 15 amino acids. Unmatched junction bases numbered 12, after V lost 5 bases and J lost 5 bases. Germline assignment: CDR1 MNHEY and CDR2 SVGEGT. CDR3 coding DNA: TGTGCCAGCAGTGCGGGAGTCGCCGCAGTCAACGAGCAGTACTTC. Protein product: CASSAGVAAVNEQYF.

The chain employs TRBV20-1 and TRBJ2-1; 11 nucleotides agree with TRBD2. Germline assignment: CDR1 DFQATT and CDR2 SNEGSKA (reference sequence). The CDR3 is 15 amino acids. V was clipped by 0 bases and J by 8 bases; unmatched bases: 6. The CDR3 is CSARDHSGGGYEQFF. As DNA, the CDR3 is TGCAGTGCTAGAGACCATAGCGGGGGGGGCTATGAGCAGTTCTTC.

This clonotype was picked up many times. This chain uses TRBV29-1 with TRBJ2-3, with 11 bases that match TRBD2. Germline V gene data show CDR1 as SQVTM and CDR2 as ANQGSEA. Unmatched junction bases numbered 7, after V lost 7 bases and J lost 1 base. The CDR3 spans 15 residues. The CDR3 protein is CSGAPSGGRTDTQYF. CDR3 DNA: TGCAGCGGTGCTCCTAGCGGGGGGCGCACAGATACGCAGTATTTT.

This clonotype was found a few times. The chain has TRBV9 and TRBJ2-1; D call uncertain. There are 13 residues in the CDR3. V was trimmed by 3 bases and J by 9 bases, leaving 13 bases between them. Germline loops: CDR1 SGDLS, CDR2 YYNGEE. CDR3: CASSARTLGEQFF. As DNA, the CDR3 is TGTGCCAGCAGCGCTCGTACCCTTGGTGAGCAGTTCTTC.

The rearrangement joins TRBV5-1 to TRBJ2-2; 7 bases are a match to TRBD1. The V and J ends lost 7 bases and 0 bases, in that order; junction bases with no gene match: 3. The CDR3 is 14 amino acids. Germline V CDR1 and CDR2: SGHRS, YFSETQ. The CDR3 is CASGGQANTGELFF. The CDR3 coding sequence is TGCGCCAGCGGTGGACAGGCGAACACCGGGGAGCTGTTTTTT. Together with reference TRBV5-1 and TRBJ2-2, the CDR3 gives the full variable domain: KAGVTQTPRYLIKTRGQQVTLSCSPISGHRSVSWYQQTPGQGLQFLFEYFSETQRNKGNFPGRFSGRQFSNSRSEMNVSTLELGDSALYLCASGGQANTGELFFGEGSRLTVL.

This clonotype occurred many times. The chain links TRBV5-1 to TRBJ2-7; no clear D gene. In germline, CDR1 is SGHRS, CDR2 YFSETQ. The CDR3 has 13 residues. Between the trimmed V and J ends, which lost 0 bases and 2 bases, there was a span of 6 bases. The CDR3 nucleotides are TGCGCCAGCAGCTTGGAGACCCCCTACGAGCAGTACTTC. This codes for CASSLETPYEQYF.

This clonotype has only a few counts. This sequence joins TRBV10-3 and TRBJ1-2, with D hard to call. The germline V gene encodes CDR1 ENHRY and CDR2 SYGVKD. V was shortened by 4 bases and J by 8 bases, with 17 bases between the two germline ends. The CDR3 has 14 residues. Written as DNA, the CDR3 is TGTGCCATCAGTGGTCAAGGAGGGTTGGTAGGCTACACCTTC. Translation: CAISGQGGLVGYTF.

This clonotype has just a few counts. The CDR3 DNA reads as TGTGCCAGCAGTTTAAATCGGGGGTCTAGCAATCAGCCCCAGCATTTT. Translating it yields CASSLNRGSSNQPQHF. The V gene is TRBV12-3 or TRBV12-4, the J gene TRBJ1-5, with TRBD1 as a possible D gene (5 bases). V was trimmed by 2 bases and J by 0 bases, leaving 11 bases between them. CDR3 length: 16 residues.

This chain connects TRBV3-1 to TRBJ2-1; 8 nucleotides agree with TRBD2. The germline V gene has CDR1 LGHDT and CDR2 YNNKEL (reference sequence). The CDR3 is 15 amino acids. The V gene end was trimmed by 4 bases and the J gene end by 7 bases; junction bases not matched to a gene: 9. CDR3 bases: TGTGCCAGCAGCCCCTCACGGGGGGGTAGAAATGAGCAGTTCTTC. It codes for CASSPSRGGRNEQFF.

The rearrangement uses TRBV12-3 or TRBV12-4 and TRBJ2-3; TRBD2 matches 10 bases. This CDR3 comprises 15 residues. V gave up 9 bases and J gave up 3 bases; unmatched junction bases: 9. CDR3 in amino acids: CARRPGLAKTDTQYF. The CDR3 bases are TGTGCCAGAAGACCGGGACTAGCGAAAACAGATACGCAGTATTTT.

The chain is built from TRBV20-1 and TRBJ1-4; tentative D call: TRBD1 (5 bases). The CDR3 contains 13 residues. V shed 6 bases and J shed 8 bases, with 16 bases lying between them. Looked up from germline, CDR1 is DFQATT and CDR2 is SNEGSKA (reference sequence). The CDR3 region has the DNA TGCAGTGCCAAAAGACAGCAGACGGAAAAACTGTTTTTT. Translating it yields CSAKRQQTEKLFF.

The chain links TRBV20-1 to TRBJ2-1, with D possibly TRBD1 on 6 matching bases. Germline V gives CDR1 DFQATT, CDR2 SNEGSKA (reference sequence). CDR3 size: 13 residues. The CDR3 protein is CNATIDRNNEQFF. The CDR3 region has the DNA TGCAATGCCACAATCGACAGGAACAATGAGCAGTTCTTC.